These T cell receptor beta chains were read from a single sample in a study of post-analysis software for immune sequencing data. In TCRdb, the PCR reads were re-called with MiXCR into one record per CDR3 protein. The table lists some 260,000 distinct CDR3 sequences, about 40% of them singletons. Sequences were obtained from blood. These receptors all come from a girl aged 5-17 years with multiple sclerosis. CDR3s include the opening cysteine and the closing phenylalanine or tryptophan. A D gene is named only where the DNA matches it firmly. Clone size, where shown, is once, few, many, or a class for clones that have expanded.

TRBV11-2,many,.,TRBJ2-3,TGTGCCAGCAGCTTAAGTTTTACGCAGTATTTT,CASSLSFTQYF
TRBV29-1,.,.,TRBJ2-7,TGCAGCGTTGAGAGGGACCTCCACGAGCAGTACTTC,CSVERDLHEQYF
TRBV6-6,many,TRBD1,TRBJ1-2,TGTGCCAGCAGTTACTTTCCTAGGACAGGGGCCAACTATGGCTACACCTTC,CASSYFPRTGANYGYTF
TRBV5-1,.,.,TRBJ2-5,TGCGCCAGCAGGTCCGACAGGAAAGAGACCCAGTACTTC,CASRSDRKETQYF
TRBV29-1,.,TRBD1,TRBJ1-6,TGCAGCGCGGGACAGCATAATTCACCCCTCCACTTT,CSAGQHNSPLHF
TRBV5-1,.,.,TRBJ2-7,.,CASSFGNGKLQETQYF
TRBV30,many,TRBD2,TRBJ2-1,TGTGCCTGGAGTAAGCGGGAAGAGAGGAATGAGCAGTTCTTC,CAWSKREERNEQFF
TRBV5-1,many,.,TRBJ2-5,TGCGCCAGCAGCTTGTTCACTCAAGAGACCCAGTACTTC,CASSLFTQETQYF
TRBV28,few,TRBD1,TRBJ1-6,TGTGCCAGCAGGACAGGGTGGAATTCACCCCCCCACTTT,CASRTGWNSPPHF
TRBV12-3/TRBV12-4,many,TRBD1,TRBJ2-1,TGTGCCACCGGGGACAGGGGGGATGTTGAGCAGTTCTTC,CATGDRGDVEQFF
TRBV5-4,.,TRBD1,TRBJ1-2,TGTGCCAGCAGCCCGGATGAAAGGGGGCGCTACACCTTC,CASSPDERGRYTF
TRBV6-2/TRBV6-3,.,.,TRBJ2-1,TGTGCCAGCAGTCGAGGACTCAATGAGCAGTTCTTC,CASSRGLNEQFF
TRBV5-1,.,.,TRBJ1-5,TGCGCCAGCAGCTTGGCTAGGGGGAGAGGGAGCAATCAGCCCCAGCATTTT,CASSLARGRGSNQPQHF
TRBV27,.,TRBD1,TRBJ1-6,TGTGCCAGCAGTCGCCCCACCGGGACAGGGTTTTCACCCCTCCACTTT,CASSRPTGTGFSPLHF
TRBV29-1,.,TRBD2,TRBJ2-5,TGCAGCATCGTAGCGGGAATCCAAGAGACCCAGTACTTC,CSIVAGIQETQYF
TRBV7-2,.,TRBD1,TRBJ2-4,TGTGCCAGCAGCTTAGCGGGGACAGAAGGGATTCAGTACTTC,CASSLAGTEGIQYF
TRBV10-3,many,.,TRBJ1-4,TGTGCCATCAGTAGCAGGGAAGAAAAACTGTTTTTT,CAISSREEKLFF
TRBV5-1,.,.,TRBJ2-2,TGCGCCAGCAGCTTCGTGACCGCGAACACCGGGGAGCTGTTTTTT,CASSFVTANTGELFF
TRBV20-1,many,.,TRBJ2-6,TGCAGTGCTACGGGTGGGACCACTGGGGCCAACGTCCTGACTTTC,CSATGGTTGANVLTF
TRBV27,once,TRBD1,TRBJ1-2,TGTGCCAGCAGTGCCCCCGGACAGGATGGCTACACCTTC,CASSAPGQDGYTF
TRBV6-2/TRBV6-3,.,TRBD2,TRBJ2-7,TGTGCCAGCAGCTTAGCGGGAGTCAACGAGCAGTACTTC,CASSLAGVNEQYF
TRBV5-1,few,.,TRBJ2-7,TGCGCCAGCAGCTTGGACCGAGGGAGCGAGCAGTACTTC,CASSLDRGSEQYF
TRBV7-2,.,.,TRBJ1-2,TGTGCCAGCAGCTGGGGCCCCAGAGGAGGCGTCGGGGGCTACACCTTC,CASSWGPRGGVGGYTF
TRBV7-9,many,.,TRBJ1-4,TGTGCCAGCAGCCCTGGGGCAACTAATGAAAAACTGTTTTTT,CASSPGATNEKLFF
TRBV5-1,many,.,TRBJ1-2,TGCGCCAGCAGCTTAGGTCCAGATGGCTACACCTTC,CASSLGPDGYTF
TRBV2,many,.,TRBJ2-6,TGTGCCAGCAGGAGGGAACAGGCCTCTGGGGCCAACGTCCTGACTTTC,CASRREQASGANVLTF
TRBV27,.,.,TRBJ2-7,TGTGCCAGCAGTTTACACGGGAACTACGAGCAGTACTTC,CASSLHGNYEQYF
TRBV7-3,.,.,TRBJ2-1,TGTGCCAGCAGCTTAACTCCGTGGGTTGAGCAGTTCTTC,CASSLTPWVEQFF
TRBV20-1,.,.,TRBJ2-3,TGCAGTGCTACCGGACTTGCGGGGTCTGAGACGCAGTATTTT,CSATGLAGSETQYF
TRBV7-2,few,.,TRBJ1-1,TGTGCCAGCAGCATATTAGGACAGATGAACACTGAAGCTTTCTTT,CASSILGQMNTEAFF
TRBV21-1,many,.,TRBJ1-1,TGTGCCAGCAGGGGTTTACACACTGAAGCTTTCTTT,CASRGLHTEAFF
TRBV24-1,few,.,TRBJ2-2,TGTGCCACCAGTGATTTGGGCCACACGAACACCGGGGAGCTGTTTTTT,CATSDLGHTNTGELFF
TRBV10-3,.,TRBD2,TRBJ2-1,TGTGCCATCAGTGCCAGCGGGGGAGACAATGAGCAGTTCTTC,CAISASGGDNEQFF
TRBV6-5,few,.,TRBJ2-5,TGTGCCAGCAGTTCCGGGGAGGGGGCCCGTAGGACCCAGTACTTC,CASSSGEGARRTQYF
TRBV5-1,.,TRBD1,TRBJ2-5,TGCGCCAGCAGCTCAGACAGGGACCAAGAGACCCAGTACTTC,CASSSDRDQETQYF
TRBV5-1,many,.,TRBJ2-3,TGCGCCAGCAGCTTGGACAGTCACACAGATACGCAGTATTTT,CASSLDSHTDTQYF
TRBV3-1,many,TRBD2,TRBJ2-3,TGTGCCAGCCGGTCGACTAGCGGGGTCACAGATACGCAGTATTTT,CASRSTSGVTDTQYF
TRBV29-1,.,.,TRBJ2-3,TGCAGCGTTGAAGATGACGGGGCAGATACGCAGTATTTT,CSVEDDGADTQYF
TRBV7-2,many,TRBD1,TRBJ1-4,TGTGCCAGCAGCTTAGCGGGACAGGGGGCGGAAAAACTGTTTTTT,CASSLAGQGAEKLFF
TRBV5-1,few,TRBD1,TRBJ2-7,TGCGCCAGCAGCTTGGCCCCGACAGGGGGCCCCTACGAGCAGTACTTC,CASSLAPTGGPYEQYF
TRBV4-3,few,TRBD1,TRBJ2-6,TGCGCCAGCAGTCAAGACAGGGCATCTGGGGCCAACGTCCTGACTTTC,CASSQDRASGANVLTF
TRBV20-1,.,.,TRBJ1-5,TGCAGTGCTAGAGGGTATGCAGGGGATCAGCCCCAGCATTTT,CSARGYAGDQPQHF
TRBV6-2/TRBV6-3,many,.,TRBJ2-6,TGTGCCAGTTCAGGGGATTCTGGGGCCAACGTCCTGACTTTC,CASSGDSGANVLTF
TRBV3-1,many,TRBD1,TRBJ1-2,TGTGCCAGCAGCCAAGAAGCCAGGGGGGATGGCTACACCTTC,CASSQEARGDGYTF
TRBV23-1,.,.,TRBJ1-1,TGCGCCAGCAGTCGGAGGGCTAGGGGTACTGAAGCTTTCTTT,CASSRRARGTEAFF
TRBV7-2,many,TRBD2,TRBJ2-1,TGTGCCAGCAGCCTGGATCCATCTAGCGGGGTGGAGTTCTTC,CASSLDPSSGVEFF
TRBV11-2,.,.,TRBJ2-2,TGTGCCAGCAGCTGGAAGGGGACCGGGGAGCTGTTTTTT,CASSWKGTGELFF
TRBV5-1,few,TRBD2,TRBJ2-2,TGCGCCAGCAGCGCCGGAGGCGGGGGATCGAACACCGGGGAGCTGTTTTTT,CASSAGGGGSNTGELFF
TRBV12-3/TRBV12-4,many,.,TRBJ2-5,TGTGCCAGCAGTAATAGGGAGACCCAGTACTTC,CASSNRETQYF
TRBV7-2,.,TRBD2,TRBJ2-5,TGTGCCAGCAGGGGGCGGGGGGGTCAAGAGACCCAGTACTTC,CASRGRGGQETQYF
TRBV6-1,.,.,TRBJ1-1,TGTGCCAGCTCCGACCCACCTGGGGGACGGATGAACGCTGAAGCTTTCTTT,CASSDPPGGRMNAEAFF
TRBV12-3/TRBV12-4,many,TRBD1,TRBJ2-7,TGTGCCAGCAGTCCTCACAGGGGCACCTACGAGCAGTACTTC,CASSPHRGTYEQYF